One T cell receptor (beta chain) is described in this entry. Its antigen is still unknown. Base qualities were left out, and no much larger clone turns up one base away. TCR beta repertoires were profiled from peripheral blood of roughly twelve young patients with multiple sclerosis to demonstrate the VDJtools post-analysis software. Multiple sclerosis patients were children and adolescents aged about 6 to 15 years. These data belong to a study of post-analysis software for immune sequencing data (dated by TCRdb to between 2015 and 2017). As for the study more broadly: Disease courses on record covered relapsing-remitting, secondary progressive and progressive-relapsing multiple sclerosis, though some patients had no subtype annotation. The multiple sclerosis patient repertoires were compared with some twelve previously published healthy control repertoires from donors aged roughly 6 to 25 years. A subset of samples was prepared in parallel using single-end sample barcoding, then pooled and co-amplified after Illumina adapter ligation.

V sheds 4 bases and J sheds 8 bases, leaving 17 bases between their ends. The CDR3 measures 14 amino acids from cysteine to phenylalanine. Here the CDR3 DNA is all that survives: 42 bases in frame from base 1. Taken from the germline V gene (reference sequence), the CDR1 and CDR2 loops are PRHDT and FYEKMQ. Receptor libraries were prepared by PCR. The reads were generated on an Illumina HiSeq 2500. To reduce PCR and sequencing biases, unique molecular identifiers were incorporated into the TCR beta cDNA libraries. Per 1 to 10 million input T cells, roughly 500,000 cDNA molecules were obtained, such that each molecule approximated one T cell. The patient libraries were prepared and sequenced using the same protocol as the earlier healthy control dataset. Samples belonging to the same batch were prepared together, multiplexed and sequenced on a shared HiSeq lane. The authors' analysis ran thus. MIGEC was used to process the raw barcoded reads, and molecular identifier groups with only a single read were discarded before consensus assembly and CDR3 extraction. VDJtools was used for post-analysis of the clonotype tables, and diversity was normalized by down-sampling every dataset to the size of the smallest sample. In repertoire overlap clustering, CDR3 amino acid sequences, but not nucleotide sequences, were matched to correct batch-related cross-sample contamination. TCRdb reworked the public reads: Q25 trimming with fastp, MiXCR clone assembly, productive beta chains retained. Rows with one shared CDR3 protein collapse into an entry with the most common genes and DNA. The V and J calls reflect TCRdb's pipeline rather than the authors' work. This sample is represented by about 770,000 distinct CDR3 sequences; roughly 50% of them were singletons. The ten largest make up roughly 4.9% of the sample.

The paper as a whole reports these results and caveats: Significantly higher frequencies in patients than in controls were found for five TRBV segments, including TRBV5-6, TRBV5-1 and TRBV20-1. The multiple sclerosis patient group was slightly younger than the control group. When samples were clustered directly using the F measure, samples prepared in the same batch co-clustered strongly, which prompted a batch-effect correction. Significantly lower normalized Chao1 diversity was found in multiple sclerosis patients than in controls, suggesting substantial peripheral T-cell clonal expansion.

The chain is assembled from TRBV13 and TRBJ1-2; D gene: possibly TRBD1, on 6 matching bases. The sequence came from a girl under 18 with multiple sclerosis. Material: blood. Here the CDR3 is given as CASSSSGGLWGYTF. DNA sequence: TGTGCCAGCAGCTCCTCCGGGGGCCTTTGGGGCTACACCTTC. The CDR3, completed at both ends by the reference TRBV13 and TRBJ1-2 genes, gives the full variable domain AAGVIQSPRHLIKEKRETATLKCYPIPRHDTVYWYQQGPGQDPQFLISFYEKMQSDKGSIPDRFSAQQFSDYHSELNMSSLELGDSALYFCASSSSGGLWGYTFGSGTRLTVV.